Presented here are 21 T cell receptor beta chains from one specimen sequenced in a study of CD8+ T cells in alopecia areata. Sequencing relied on a cDNA template that was reverse transcribed from extracted RNA. The method was immunoSEQ multiplex PCR; TCRdb's version includes in-frame clones alone and lacks a portion of them. Found here are about 300,000 clones, no singletons; the ten largest cover more than 1%. Markers used for sorting pooled cutaneous lymph node cells were CD4, CD8alpha, NKG2D, NKG2ACE and others. The sequencing sample was made of CD4+ T cells sorted from a lymph node. These receptors originate from a C3H/HeJ mouse with alopecia areata. MHC haplotype of the mouse line: H2-k.

Concerning this clone itself: Mouse names are used for the genes. The CDR3 end lies 4 residues beyond the end of the read and is filled in from the germline J gene. V and J are TRBV3 and TRBJ2-1, with D possibly TRBD1 on 8 matching bases. Germline CDR1 SNHLY, CDR2 FYNGKV (reference sequence). This CDR3 comprises 16 residues. Trimming removed 1 base from V and 0 bases from J, with 10 bases in between. CDR3 in amino acids: CASSLDRGANYAEQFF. Partial CDR3 DNA: TGTGCCAGCAGCTTAGACAGGGGGGCTAACTATGCT.

Regarding this clone: Mouse gene names apply. The read terminates 4 residues before the CDR3 end, so the remaining end is supplied by the germline J gene. The chain uses TRBV13-1 and TRBJ1-1; TRBD1 aligns across 8 bases. There are 15 residues in the CDR3. With 5 bases clipped from V and 2 bases from J, the junction kept 8 bases outside the gene matches. Germline lookup yields CDR1 NSHNY and CDR2 SYGAGN. The CDR3 reads CASSAGGGGNTEVFF. The sequenced CDR3 bases are TGTGCCAGCAGCGCAGGGGGCGGAGGCAACACA.

This clone was seen a handful of times. Gene and germline names: mouse. From the germline J gene comes the end of the CDR3, since the read stops 4 residues before it. This sequence joins TRBV13-2 and TRBJ1-1; D remains ambiguous. This CDR3 region has 13 residues. Trimming cost V 2 bases and J 1 base, with 6 bases left between them. The germline V gene has CDR1 NNHNN and CDR2 SYGAGS (reference sequence). CDR3 bases read: TGTGCCAGCGGTGAGACAAAAAACACA. The encoded protein is CASGETKNT. The full-length CDR3 reads as CASGETKNTEVFF.

In regard to this clone: Mouse germline and gene names are used. Read coverage stops 4 residues before the CDR3 terminus; the germline J gene supplies the remainder. The chain has TRBV5 and TRBJ2-3; the D gene is possibly TRBD1 (5 bases). Trimming removed 2 bases at V and 0 bases at J, with 12 bases between. This CDR3 spans 16 amino acids. CDR1 is LGHNA, CDR2 YNLKQL, per germline (reference sequence). The sequenced CDR3 bases are TGTGCCAGCAGCCAAAAGGACAAATCTAGTGCAGAA. Encoded protein: CASSQKDKSSAE. The whole CDR3 protein reads CASSQKDKSSAETLYF.

This clone was recorded at least ten times. Genes here carry mouse names. The read halts 4 residues ahead of the CDR3 end, with the missing end drawn from the germline J gene. The chain couples TRBV12-1 to TRBJ1-2, with 9 positions matching TRBD1. The germline CDR1 and CDR2 sequences are SGHSN and HYEKVE. The ends lost 2 bases at V and 2 bases at J; junction bases unmatched: 2. This CDR3 comprises 14 residues. The DNA read from the CDR3 is TGTGCCAGCTCTCACAGGGGGCGCAACTCC. Protein sequence: CASSHRGRNS. The whole CDR3 sequence reads CASSHRGRNSDYTF.

For this clone: Gene labels here are mouse ones. The CDR3 extends 3 residues past the end of the read, so its final part is completed from the germline J gene. The V call is TRBV13-3, the J call TRBJ1-6; a weak D match, TRBD1 (6 bases). TRBJ1-6 carries the ORF label, with uncertain function. CDR1 is NNHDY and CDR2 is SYVADS in the germline V gene. Trimming took 2 bases from V and 8 from J, leaving 8 bases between them. The CDR3 length is 13 residues. The CDR3 region is CASSEQGDSPLYF. CDR3 bases read: TGTGCCAGCAGTGAACAGGGAGATTCGCCC.

This clone was recorded a few times. Each gene name is a mouse one. The CDR3 extends 4 residues past the end of the read, so its final part is completed from the germline J gene. V and J are TRBV13-1 and TRBJ2-2; TRBD1 aligns across 10 bases. V was clipped by 3 bases and J by 4 bases; unmatched bases: 6. The CDR3 covers 16 residues. Germline V lookup: CDR1 NSHNY, CDR2 SYGAGN. The sequenced part of the CDR3 DNA is TGTGCCAGCAGTGGCCGGGACAGGGGCGGCACCGGG. Encoded protein: CASSGRDRGGTG. The whole CDR3 protein reads CASSGRDRGGTGQLYF.

This clone was seen many times. Gene labels here are mouse ones. The observed sequence ends 4 residues before the CDR3 terminus, with the missing tail filled in from the germline J gene. Other DNA sequences in the sample encode the same CDR3. V usage is TRBV1 and J usage is TRBJ1-1, with D maybe TRBD1 (5 bases). Trimming left V 3 bases short and J 0 bases short, with 8 bases between. This CDR3 comprises 14 residues. Germline-derived CDR1 and CDR2 are NSQYPW and LRSPGD (reference sequence). The CDR3 spells CTCSAGQANTEVFF. CDR3 bases read: TGCACCTGCAGTGCCGGACAAGCAAACACA.

A remark on this clone: Mouse gene names apply. The CDR3 end lies 4 residues beyond the end of the read and is filled in from the germline J gene. The chain has TRBV13-1 and TRBJ2-3; 11 bases are a match to TRBD2. V shed 1 base, J shed 0 bases, and the junction held 4 bases outside the gene matches. The CDR3 covers 17 residues. Germline CDR1 and CDR2: NSHNY and SYGAGN. The covered CDR3 bases are TGTGCCAGCAGTGATCCCCGGGACTGGGGGAGTGCAGAA. This sequence encodes CASSDPRDWGSAE. The full CDR3 is CASSDPRDWGSAETLYF.

With regard to this clone: Gene names and germline match the mouse. The CDR3 is cut off 4 residues early in the read; its end comes from the germline J gene. The gene calls are TRBV13-3 and TRBJ2-3; TRBD2 might be the D (6 bases). Germline loops: CDR1 NNHDY, CDR2 SYVADS. Deletions cut 5 bases from V and 0 bases from J, with 10 bases between. This CDR3 region has 14 residues. CDR3 sequence reads: CASSHWASAETLYF. The sequenced CDR3 bases are TGTGCCAGCAGCCACTGGGCTAGTGCAGAA.

This clone occurred a few times. Gene names and germline refer to mouse. The sequence runs out 4 residues before the end of the CDR3; the remainder is reconstructed from the germline J gene. The V and J genes are TRBV5 and TRBJ1-1; TRBD1 might be the D (6 bases). Germline CDR1 reads LGHNA; CDR2 reads YNLKQL (reference sequence). The CDR3 length is 15 residues. The germline V and J ends were trimmed by 1 base and 0 bases, with 9 bases remaining between them. The DNA read from the CDR3 is TGTGCCAGCAGCCAAGGGGGGGCCACAAACACA. This encodes CASSQGGATNT. The full CDR3 protein reads CASSQGGATNTEVFF.

There are a few counts of this clone. This clone may be a read error of a much larger clone one base away. The germline and genes are mouse ones. Other DNA sequences in the same sample also yield this CDR3. The CDR3 loop reads CASSEDRYEQYF. The DNA read from the CDR3 is TGTGCCAGCAGTGAGGACAGATAT. The chain has TRBV13-1 and TRBJ2-7, with D possibly matching TRBD1 (6 bases). The CDR3 extends 4 residues past the end of the read, so its final part is completed from the germline J gene. From germline, CDR1 is NSHNY and CDR2 SYGAGN. This CDR3 is 12 amino acids long.

This clone was detected only a few times. The gene names given are mouse names. The read is 4 residues too short to cover the CDR3 end, so that end is filled in from the germline J gene. Other DNA sequences in the sample encode the same CDR3. The gene calls are TRBV5 and TRBJ2-7; the match to TRBD2 covers 10 bases. CDR1 and CDR2 (germline): LGHNA, YNLKQL (reference sequence). Unmatched junction bases numbered 0, after V lost 1 base and J lost 3 bases. This CDR3 is built from 14 residues. The CDR3 loop is CASSQGLGGYEQYF. The covered CDR3 bases are TGTGCCAGCAGCCAAGGACTGGGGGGCTAT.

This clone has more than one count but fewer than ten. This may be a read error, as it is one base from a much larger clone. Gene names denote mouse genes. The CDR3 end lies 4 residues beyond the end of the read and is filled in from the germline J gene. Other DNA sequences of this sample code for an identical CDR3. V and J are TRBV1 and TRBJ2-3, with 7 bases fitting TRBD2. Per the germline V gene, CDR1 is NSQYPW and CDR2 is LRSPGD (reference sequence). The junction had 1 base not matched to a gene; V was cut back by 1 base and J by 0 bases. The CDR3 spans 15 residues. CDR3 amino acids: CTCSAGGGSAETLYF. The CDR3 bases that were read are TGCACCTGCAGTGCAGGGGGGGGGAGTGCAGAA. Drawing the rest from reference TRBV1 and TRBJ2-3, the complete variable domain is VTLLEQNPRWRLVPRGQAVNLRCILKNSQYPWMSWYQQDLQKQLQWLFTLRSPGDKEVKSLPGADYLATRVTDTELRLQVANMSQGRTLYCTCSAGGGSAETLYFGSGTRLTVL.

This clone was observed a handful of times. Gene names are the mouse ones. The read terminates 4 residues before the CDR3 end, so the remaining end is supplied by the germline J gene. The sample has other DNA sequences that encode this CDR3 too. The chain is built from TRBV1 and TRBJ1-2; no reliable D call. The CDR3 contains 15 residues. The V end lost 0 bases, the J end lost 0 bases, and 8 bases lay between the germline ends. Germline CDR1 and CDR2: NSQYPW and LRSPGD (reference sequence). The CDR3 protein is CTCSADSSANSDYTF. The DNA read from the CDR3 is TGCACCTGCAGTGCAGACAGCTCTGCAAACTCC.

The table lists this clone with a few counts. Each gene name is a mouse one. The DNA ends 4 residues before the CDR3 does, and the rest of the CDR3 is filled in from the germline J gene. Other DNA sequences in this sample translate to the same CDR3. V is TRBV19 and J is TRBJ2-1, with TRBD2 identical over 10 bases. The CDR3 length is 14 residues. The junction had 2 bases not matched to a gene; V was cut back by 5 bases and J by 3 bases. Per germline, CDR1 FNHDT and CDR2 SITEND (reference sequence). CDR3: CASRDWGSYAEQFF. The part of the CDR3 DNA that was read is TGTGCCAGCAGGGACTGGGGGAGCTATGCT.

This clone was seen only a few times. Gene names are mouse gene names. The CDR3 spells CASSIPGGYAEQFF. The CDR3 DNA, read in part, is TGTGCCAGCAGTATCCCTGGGGGCTATGCT. The chain carries TRBV13-3 and TRBJ2-1, with 7 bases matching TRBD2. The DNA ends 4 residues before the CDR3 does, and the rest of the CDR3 is filled in from the germline J gene. Unmatched junction bases numbered 4, after V lost 4 bases and J lost 3 bases. Germline CDR1 is NNHDY and CDR2 is SYVADS. The CDR3 consists of 14 residues.

Comments on this clone: All gene names here are mouse names. The sequenced fragment ends 4 residues before the CDR3 boundary, so the rest is inferred from the germline J gene. The gene calls are TRBV5 and TRBJ1-2, with 9 positions matching TRBD1. Germline V gene lookup returns CDR1 LGHNA and CDR2 YNLKQL (reference sequence). The CDR3 has 15 amino acids. The trim removed 3 bases at V and 3 bases at J, leaving 5 bases unmatched. The CDR3: CASSHSTGGDSDYTF. CDR3 DNA, as far as it was read: TGTGCCAGCAGCCACTCGACAGGGGGAGACTCC.

As concerns this clone: Each gene name is a mouse one. The read is 4 residues too short to cover the CDR3 end, so that end is filled in from the germline J gene. The chain carries TRBV19 and TRBJ2-3; TRBD1 might be the D (5 bases). This CDR3 contains 15 residues. The germline CDR1 and CDR2 sequences are FNHDT and SITEND (reference sequence). Trimming removed 2 bases from V and 0 bases from J, with 10 bases in between. CDR3 amino acids: CASSIHRSSAETLYF. The CDR3 bases that were read are TGTGCCAGCAGTATTCACAGGTCTAGTGCAGAA.

This clone was found a few times. Mouse names are used for the genes. The read stops 4 residues short of the end of the CDR3; the missing end is completed from the germline J gene. V usage is TRBV1 and J usage is TRBJ2-2, with D possibly being TRBD1 (7 bases). The CDR3 consists of 16 residues. CDR1 NSQYPW and CDR2 LRSPGD come from the germline V gene (reference sequence). The germline V and J ends were trimmed by 2 bases and 2 bases, with 12 bases remaining between them. The CDR3 DNA, read in part, is TGCACCTGCAGTGCAAGAGGGGGCTTCAACACCGGG. Translating gives CTCSARGGFNTG. In full, the CDR3 is CTCSARGGFNTGQLYF.

Remarks on this clone: Gene and germline names: mouse. The CDR3 extends 4 residues past the end of the read, so its final part is completed from the germline J gene. The chain recombines TRBV13-3 with TRBJ2-1, with TRBD1 matching over 7 bases. From germline, CDR1 is NNHDY and CDR2 SYVADS. The V gene end was trimmed by 5 bases and the J gene end by 5 bases; junction bases not matched to a gene: 7. The CDR3 is 14 amino acids. The CDR3 sequence is CASRQTGNDAEQFF. Partial CDR3 DNA: TGTGCCAGCAGGCAGACAGGGAATGATGCT.